Reported below is one T cell receptor (beta chain). The target antigen is unknown. The sample comes from a study of T cell responses to AZD1222 COVID-19 vaccine. Study-wide points: Sampling captured repertoires only after the peak T cell response.

The CDR3 consists of 14 residues. The V end lost 2 bases, the J end lost 7 bases, and 14 bases lay between the germline ends. Germline values: CDR1 SGHAT, CDR2 FQDESV (reference sequence). Profiled with immunoSEQ multiplex PCR; TCRdb holds only in-frame clones, not every one. The repertoire holds around 99,000 clones, with 92% as singletons. The TCR sequence derives from an adult who received the AZD1222 COVID-19 vaccine. Sample: peripheral blood, taken 28 days after the second AZD1222 dose. The gene calls are TRBV11-1 and TRBJ1-1; D not resolved. This chain's CDR3 is CASSLRTHQIEAFF. In nucleotides, the CDR3 is TGTGCCAGCAGCTTACGTACACATCAGATTGAAGCTTTCTTT.